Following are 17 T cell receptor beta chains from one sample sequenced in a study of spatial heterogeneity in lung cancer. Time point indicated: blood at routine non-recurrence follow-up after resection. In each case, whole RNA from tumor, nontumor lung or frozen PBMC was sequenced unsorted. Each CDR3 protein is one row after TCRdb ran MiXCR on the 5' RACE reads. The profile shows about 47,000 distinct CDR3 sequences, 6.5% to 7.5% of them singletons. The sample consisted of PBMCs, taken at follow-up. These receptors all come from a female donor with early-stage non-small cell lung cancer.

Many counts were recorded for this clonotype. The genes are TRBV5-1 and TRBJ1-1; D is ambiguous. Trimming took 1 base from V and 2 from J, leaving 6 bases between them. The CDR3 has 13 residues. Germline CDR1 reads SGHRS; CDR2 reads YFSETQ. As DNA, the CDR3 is TGCGCCAGCAGCTTGTGGGCCAACACTGAAGCTTTCTTT. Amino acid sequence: CASSLWANTEAFF.

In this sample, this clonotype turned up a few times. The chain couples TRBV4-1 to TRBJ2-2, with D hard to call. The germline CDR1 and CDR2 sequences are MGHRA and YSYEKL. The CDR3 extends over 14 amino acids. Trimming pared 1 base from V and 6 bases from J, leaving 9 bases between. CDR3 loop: CASSQVPAAGELFF. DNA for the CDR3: TGCGCCAGCAGCCAAGTTCCCGCAGCCGGGGAGCTGTTTTTT.

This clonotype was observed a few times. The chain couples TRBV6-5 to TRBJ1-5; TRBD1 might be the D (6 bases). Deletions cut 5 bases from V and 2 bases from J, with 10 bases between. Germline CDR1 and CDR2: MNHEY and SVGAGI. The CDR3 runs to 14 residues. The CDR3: CASSPGQRNQPQHF. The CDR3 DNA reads TGTGCCAGCAGTCCCGGACAGCGCAATCAGCCCCAGCATTTT.

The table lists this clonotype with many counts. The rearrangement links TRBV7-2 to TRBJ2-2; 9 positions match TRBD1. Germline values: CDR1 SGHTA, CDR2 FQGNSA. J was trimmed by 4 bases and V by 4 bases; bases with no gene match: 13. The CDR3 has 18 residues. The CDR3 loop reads CASSSTGGLASRTGELFF. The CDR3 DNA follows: TGTGCCAGCAGCTCCACAGGGGGCCTAGCGTCACGCACCGGGGAGCTGTTTTTT.

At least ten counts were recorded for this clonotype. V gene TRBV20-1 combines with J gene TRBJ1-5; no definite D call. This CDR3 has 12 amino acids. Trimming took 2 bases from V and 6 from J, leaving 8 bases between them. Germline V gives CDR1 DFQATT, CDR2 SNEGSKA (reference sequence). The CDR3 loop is CSARSNTQPQHF. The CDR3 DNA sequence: TGCAGTGCTAGATCCAACACTCAGCCCCAGCATTTT.

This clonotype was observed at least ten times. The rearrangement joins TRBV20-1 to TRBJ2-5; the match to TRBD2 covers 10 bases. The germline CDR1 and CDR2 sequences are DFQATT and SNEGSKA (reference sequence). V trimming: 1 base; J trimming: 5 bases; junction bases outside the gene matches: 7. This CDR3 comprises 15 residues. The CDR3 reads CSARAAGGPEETQYF. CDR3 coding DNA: TGCAGTGCTAGAGCAGCGGGGGGGCCGGAGGAGACCCAGTACTTC.

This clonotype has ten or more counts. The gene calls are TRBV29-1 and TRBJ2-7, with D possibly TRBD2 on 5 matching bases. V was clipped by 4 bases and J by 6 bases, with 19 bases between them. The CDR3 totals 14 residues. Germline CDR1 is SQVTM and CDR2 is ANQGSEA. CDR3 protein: CSVGTSWGVGEQYF. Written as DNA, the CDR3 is TGCAGCGTTGGGACGTCTTGGGGAGTCGGCGAGCAGTACTTC.

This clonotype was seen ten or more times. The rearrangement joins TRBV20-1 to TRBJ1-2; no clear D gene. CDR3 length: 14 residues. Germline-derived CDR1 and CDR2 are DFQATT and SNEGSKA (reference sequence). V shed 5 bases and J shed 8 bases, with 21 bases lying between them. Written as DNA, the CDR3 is TGCAGTGCTTACTTACAAGGATTCATCGAAGGCTACACCTTC. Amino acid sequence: CSAYLQGFIEGYTF.

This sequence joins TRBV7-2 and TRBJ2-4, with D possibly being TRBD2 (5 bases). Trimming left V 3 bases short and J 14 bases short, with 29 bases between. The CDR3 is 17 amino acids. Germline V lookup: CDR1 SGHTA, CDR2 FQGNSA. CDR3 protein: CASSLPSWGAEPDTEYF. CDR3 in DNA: TGTGCCAGCAGCTTGCCCTCGTGGGGAGCGGAACCCGACACAGAGTACTTC.

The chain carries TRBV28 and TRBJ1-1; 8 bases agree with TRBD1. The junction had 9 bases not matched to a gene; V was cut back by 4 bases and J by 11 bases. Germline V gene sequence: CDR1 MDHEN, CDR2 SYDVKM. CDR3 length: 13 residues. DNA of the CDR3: TGTGCCAGCAGTTCCAACCCGACAGGGGCGGCTTTCTTT. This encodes CASSSNPTGAAFF.

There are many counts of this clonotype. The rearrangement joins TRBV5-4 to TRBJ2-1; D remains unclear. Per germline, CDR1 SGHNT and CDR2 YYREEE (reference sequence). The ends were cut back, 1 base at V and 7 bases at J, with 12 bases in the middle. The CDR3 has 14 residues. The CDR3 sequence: CASSLLPWSNEQFF. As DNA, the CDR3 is TGTGCCAGCAGCTTGCTCCCGTGGAGTAATGAGCAGTTCTTC.

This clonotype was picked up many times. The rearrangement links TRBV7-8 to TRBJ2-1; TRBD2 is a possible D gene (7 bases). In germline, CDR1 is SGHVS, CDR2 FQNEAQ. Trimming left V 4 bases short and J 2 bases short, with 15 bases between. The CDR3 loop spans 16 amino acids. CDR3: CASSSRGAGAYNEQFF. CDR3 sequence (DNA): TGTGCCAGCAGCTCTCGGGGGGCGGGGGCCTACAATGAGCAGTTCTTC.

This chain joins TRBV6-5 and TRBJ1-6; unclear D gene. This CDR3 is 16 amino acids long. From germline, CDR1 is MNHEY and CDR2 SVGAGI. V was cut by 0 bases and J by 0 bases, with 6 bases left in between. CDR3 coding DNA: TGTGCCAGCAGTTACTCTGGGAGCTCCTATAATTCACCCCTCCACTTT. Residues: CASSYSGSSYNSPLHF.

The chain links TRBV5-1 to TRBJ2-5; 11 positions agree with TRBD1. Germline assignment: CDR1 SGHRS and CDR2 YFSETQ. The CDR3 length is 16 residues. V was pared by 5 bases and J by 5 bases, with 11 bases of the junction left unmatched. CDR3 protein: CASRGPGQGEWETQYF. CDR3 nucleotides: TGCGCCAGCAGAGGACCGGGACAGGGGGAATGGGAGACCCAGTACTTC.

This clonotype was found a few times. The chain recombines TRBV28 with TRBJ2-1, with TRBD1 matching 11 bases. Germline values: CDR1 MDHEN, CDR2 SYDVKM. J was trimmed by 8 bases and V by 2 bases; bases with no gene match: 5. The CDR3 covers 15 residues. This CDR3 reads CASSLGGQGAYEQFF. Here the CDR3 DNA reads TGTGCCAGCAGTTTAGGAGGACAGGGGGCGTATGAGCAGTTCTTC.

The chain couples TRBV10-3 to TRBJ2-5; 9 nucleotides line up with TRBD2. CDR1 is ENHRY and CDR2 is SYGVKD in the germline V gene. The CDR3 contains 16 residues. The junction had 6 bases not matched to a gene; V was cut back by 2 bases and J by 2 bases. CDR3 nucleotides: TGTGCCATCAGTGAGCCCAGCGGGGGGAAACAAGAGACCCAGTACTTC. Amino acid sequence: CAISEPSGGKQETQYF.

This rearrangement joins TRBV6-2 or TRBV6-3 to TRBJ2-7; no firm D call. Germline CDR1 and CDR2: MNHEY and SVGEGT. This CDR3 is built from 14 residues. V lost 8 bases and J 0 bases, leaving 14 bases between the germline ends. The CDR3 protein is CASQRTAVSYEQYF. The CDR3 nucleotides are TGTGCCAGCCAGAGGACGGCCGTCTCCTACGAGCAGTACTTC.